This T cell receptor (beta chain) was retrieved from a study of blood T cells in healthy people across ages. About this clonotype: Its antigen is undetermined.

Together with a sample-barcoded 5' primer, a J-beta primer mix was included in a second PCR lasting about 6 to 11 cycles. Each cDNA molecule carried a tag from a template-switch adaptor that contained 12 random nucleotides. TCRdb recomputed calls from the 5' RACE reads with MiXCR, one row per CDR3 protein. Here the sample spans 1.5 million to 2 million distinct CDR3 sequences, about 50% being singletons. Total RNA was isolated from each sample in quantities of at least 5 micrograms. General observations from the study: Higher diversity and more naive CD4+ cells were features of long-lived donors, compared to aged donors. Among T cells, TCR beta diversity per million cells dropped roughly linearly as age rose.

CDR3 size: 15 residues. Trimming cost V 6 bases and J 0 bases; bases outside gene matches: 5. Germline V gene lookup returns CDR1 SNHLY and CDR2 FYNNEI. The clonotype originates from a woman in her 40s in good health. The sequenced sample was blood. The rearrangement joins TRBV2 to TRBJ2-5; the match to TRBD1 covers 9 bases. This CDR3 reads CASRGTGTDQETQYF. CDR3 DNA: TGTGCCAGCAGAGGGACAGGGACCGACCAAGAGACCCAGTACTTC.